A selection of T cell receptor beta chains follows, all from one sample in a study of radiation and T cells in renal cell carcinoma. Clones were sequenced by immunoSEQ multiplex PCR, and TCRdb holds only the in-frame ones, with some missing. The profile shows 110,000 to 150,000 clones, 75% to 90% of them singletons. The sequences come from blood, collected from a patient whose treatment included radiotherapy and nephrectomy. These receptors all stem from a woman between 45 and 60 years old with renal cell carcinoma. Each CDR3 is given with its conserved first and last residue. D genes are given only for firm matches. Rows give clone size only sometimes, using once, few, many, or a class for an expanded clone.

15 | TRBJ1-2 | NA | TRBV11-2 | NA | TGTGCCAGCAGCTTAGGGGGGGCAGGCCATGGTGGCTACACCTTC | CASSLGGAGHGGYTF
16 | TRBJ2-2 | NA | TRBV25-1 | TRBD1 | TGTGCCAGCAGTGACCCGGGACAGGGGAAGGCCGGGGAGCTGTTTTTT | CASSDPGQGKAGELFF
13 | TRBJ2-1 | NA | TRBV7-3 | NA | TGTGCCAGCAGCACGGACCCGAACAATGAGCAGTTCTTC | CASSTDPNNEQFF
14 | TRBJ2-7 | NA | TRBV7-8 | NA | TGTGCCAGCACCCCGGGGGTATGGGCCTACGAGCAGTACTTC | CASTPGVWAYEQYF
16 | TRBJ1-6 | NA | TRBV5-4 | NA | TGTGCCAGCAGCTTGGCGGACAGTGGGAATAATTCACCCCTCCACTTT | CASSLADSGNNSPLHF
13 | TRBJ1-1 | once | TRBV6-5 | NA | TGTGCCAGCAGTCTACACGACAAGGCTGAAGCTTTCTTT | CASSLHDKAEAFF
14 | TRBJ2-7 | NA | TRBV5-6 | NA | TGTGCCAGCAGCCGGGACAATCAGATGAGGGAGCAGTACTTC | CASSRDNQMREQYF
14 | TRBJ2-7 | NA | TRBV6-8 | NA | TGTGCCAGCACCCCCGTCCGACGGCCCAACGAGCAGTACTTC | CASTPVRRPNEQYF
15 | TRBJ2-5 | NA | TRBV5-4 | TRBD2 | TGTGCCAGCAGCTTGGGGCTAGCGGACCAAGAGACCCAGTACTTC | CASSLGLADQETQYF
9 | TRBJ2-7 | NA | TRBV20-1 | NA | TGCAGTGCCGGGCACGAGCAGTACTTC | CSAGHEQYF
15 | TRBJ1-1 | NA | TRBV2 | TRBD1 | TGTGCCAGCACCAGGGACAGGGCTATGAACACTGAAGCTTTCTTT | CASTRDRAMNTEAFF
16 | TRBJ2-1 | NA | TRBV9 | TRBD1 | TGTGCCAGCAGCGGGTGGACAGGGTCGTCCTACAATGAGCAGTTCTTC | CASSGWTGSSYNEQFF
15 | TRBJ2-1 | NA | TRBV13 | NA | TGTGCCAGCAGCCAATACCTCAGGGGCCTGAATGAGCAGTTCTTC | CASSQYLRGLNEQFF
13 | TRBJ1-6 | few | TRBV7-2 | NA | TGTGCCAGCAGCTCCCTGACCGGTCTCACCCTCCACTTT | CASSSLTGLTLHF
14 | TRBJ1-1 | NA | TRBV5-1 | NA | TGCGCCAGCAGCCAAGCCCGGGGGAACACTGAAGCTTTCTTT | CASSQARGNTEAFF
15 | TRBJ1-6 | NA | TRBV7-2 | TRBD1 | TGTGCCAGCAGCTTAATCGGACAGGCTAATTCACCCCTCCACTTT | CASSLIGQANSPLHF
15 | TRBJ1-2 | once | TRBV5-4 | NA | TGTGCCAGCAGCTTGGGTAGTCGCAGGGCGTATGGCTACACCTTC | CASSLGSRRAYGYTF
15 | TRBJ1-1 | NA | TRBV18 | NA | TGTGCCAGCTCACCCTGGGCAGATATGAACACTGAAGCTTTCTTT | CASSPWADMNTEAFF
16 | TRBJ1-3 | NA | TRBV5-6 | TRBD1 | TGTGCCAGCAGCCCGGGGACAGGGAGATCTGGAAACACCATATATTTT | CASSPGTGRSGNTIYF
15 | TRBJ2-3 | NA | TRBV6-1 | TRBD1 | TGTGCCAGCAGTGAAGGGACAGGGGTCACAGATACGCAGTATTTT | CASSEGTGVTDTQYF
16 | TRBJ1-4 | NA | TRBV6-5 | NA | TGTGCCAGCAGTTACTCGGTGCTTGAAGGATATGAAAAACTGTTTTTT | CASSYSVLEGYEKLFF
13 | TRBJ2-7 | NA | TRBV5-4 | TRBD2 | TGTGCCAGCAGCTCCGGGGGGGCCTACGAGCAGTACTTC | CASSSGGAYEQYF
13 | TRBJ2-7 | NA | TRBV5-1 | NA | TGCGCCAGCAGCTTGGCCGGGACGAACGAGCAGTACTTC | CASSLAGTNEQYF
14 | TRBJ2-2 | NA | TRBV10-3 | NA | TGTGCCACCGAGGCGGCAGGGGGGTCCAGGGAGCTGTTTTTT | CATEAAGGSRELFF
13 | TRBJ1-1 | NA | TRBV6-6 | TRBD1 | TGTGCCAGCACCGACAGGGCCGGAACTGAAGCTTTCTTT | CASTDRAGTEAFF
16 | TRBJ1-1 | once | TRBV5-1 | NA | TGCGCCAGCAGCTTGAACTTGGGAAATCAGAACACTGAAGCTTTCTTT | CASSLNLGNQNTEAFF
14 | TRBJ1-5 | NA | TRBV6-6 | NA | TGTGCCAGCAGCCCTGCCGGCGGCAATCAGCCCCAGCATTTT | CASSPAGGNQPQHF
15 | TRBJ1-4 | NA | TRBV5-4 | NA | TGTGCCAGCAGCTTGGGGACAGCGGGAGGGGAAAAACTGTTTTTT | CASSLGTAGGEKLFF
13 | TRBJ1-5 | NA | TRBV7-2 | NA | TGTGCCAGCAGCTTATCGATGGATCAGCCCCAGCATTTT | CASSLSMDQPQHF
14 | TRBJ1-4 | NA | TRBV6-5 | NA | TGTGCCAGCAGTACCCCCCCGGGGAATGAAAAACTGTTTTTT | CASSTPPGNEKLFF
12 | TRBJ2-3 | NA | TRBV29-1 | NA | TGCAGCGTTGTCGGTAGCGCAGATACGCAGTATTTT | CSVVGSADTQYF
14 | TRBJ2-7 | NA | TRBV19 | NA | TGTGCCAGTAGGAAAGACAGAAACACCTACGAGCAGTACTTC | CASRKDRNTYEQYF
13 | TRBJ1-4 | once | TRBV28 | NA | TGTGCCAGTAAACAGGGAGGGGATGAAAAACTGTTTTTT | CASKQGGDEKLFF
16 | TRBJ1-6 | NA | TRBV4-1 | NA | TGCGCCAGCAGCCAAGAGGGGGCCTCCTATAATTCACCCCTCCACTTT | CASSQEGASYNSPLHF
15 | TRBJ2-5 | NA | TRBV25-1 | TRBD2 | TGTGCCAGCAGTGAGACTAGCGGGGGGAGGGAGACCCAGTACTTC | CASSETSGGRETQYF
11 | TRBJ1-1 | NA | TRBV10-3 | NA | TGTGCCATCAGTTCGACGGCGGAAGCTTTCTTT | CAISSTAEAFF
16 | TRBJ2-1 | NA | TRBV5-1 | TRBD2 | TGCGCCAGCAGGACTAGCGCCTACGCCGGCTACAATGAGCAGTTCTTC | CASRTSAYAGYNEQFF
13 | TRBJ1-5 | NA | TRBV19 | NA | TGTGCCAGTAGTTCCCACACAAATCAGCCCCAGCATTTT | CASSSHTNQPQHF
16 | TRBJ1-6 | NA | TRBV5-6 | NA | TGTGCCAGCAGCTTGGCCCCGAGTTCCTATAATTCACCCCTCCACTTT | CASSLAPSSYNSPLHF
15 | TRBJ1-2 | NA | TRBV28 | NA | TGTGCCAGCAGCTCCGGGACGCAAACTAACTATGGCTACACCTTC | CASSSGTQTNYGYTF
15 | TRBJ2-1 | NA | TRBV9 | NA | TGTGCCAGCAGCGTAGGGGCAGTCTCCTACAATGAGCAGTTCTTC | CASSVGAVSYNEQFF
16 | TRBJ2-3 | NA | TRBV7-9 | TRBD1 | TGTGCCAGCAGTCTCATGACAGGGGTAAAAACAGATACGCAGTATTTT | CASSLMTGVKTDTQYF
13 | TRBJ2-1 | once | TRBV6-5 | NA | TGTGCCAGGCAGACTAGTTTGGGCGATGAGCAGTTCTTC | CARQTSLGDEQFF